This TCR beta chain was sequenced in a study of vaccination and CD4 T cells after COVID-19. Findings of the study overall: Convalescent patients had 304 of 307 vaccine-specific clones showing spike mono-reactivity.

Points on this clonotype: Its target is not known.

Documented treatment: roughly ten-day PBMC culture with coronavirus spike peptide pools or control peptides (ViraFEST assay). PBMCs were cultured at two million per well with 8 to 10 IU/ml IL-2 and roughly 10 ug/ml peptide pools. On days 3 and 7, half the medium was swapped for fresh IL-2-containing medium. CD4+ T cells that had been cultured provided DNA sequenced with the Oncomine TCR Beta short-read assay. The authors extracted genomic DNA from cultured CD4+ T cells. Using its own MiXCR run on the PCR reads, TCRdb lists one record per CDR3 protein. Here the sample spans some 14,000 distinct CDR3 sequences, 74% being singletons. This clonotype originated in a human donor who had recovered from COVID-19. Sequences were obtained from CD4+ T cells from blood, cultured in vitro.

CDR3 nucleotides: TGTGCCAGCAGTCCTAGACTAGCGGCCTCCTACGAGCAGTACTTC. Its protein is CASSPRLAASYEQYF. The chain recombines TRBV6-1 with TRBJ2-7; TRBD2 aligns across 9 bases. The V segment lost 5 bases and the J segment 0 bases; nucleotides outside the gene matches: 5. CDR1 and CDR2 (germline): MNHNS, SASEGT. The CDR3 runs to 15 residues.